These 31 T cell receptor beta chains share one sample of origin, sequenced in a study of OX40 agonist ivuxolimab in advanced cancers. Repertoires were generated with immunoSEQ multiplex PCR, while TCRdb's copy carries only in-frame clones and drops some. This table holds about 100,000 clones, about 89% found once. Here the sequenced sample was CD4+ or CD8+ T cells sorted from blood, taken in a trial of the OX40 agonist ivuxolimab. These TCRs come from an adult with an advanced solid tumor such as melanoma, head and neck, liver or kidney cancer.

The count of this clone is one. The chain combines TRBV21-1 with TRBJ2-3; TRBD1 is the table's D call, not checked against the DNA. TRBV21-1 is termed a pseudogene. The CDR3 consists of 19 residues. The DNA of the CDR3 is TGTGCCAGCAGCATTTTTACAGATCTTCATTACAAATCTGCAGATACGCAGTATTTT. Translated, it gives CASSIFTDLHYKSADTQYF.

The rearrangement joins TRBV5-1 to TRBJ2-2; 11 nucleotides agree with TRBD1. J gave up 0 bases and V 4 bases, and 8 bases lay outside the gene matches. Germline lookup yields CDR1 SGHRS and CDR2 YFSETQ. CDR3 length equals 18 residues. The CDR3, as DNA: TGCGCCAGCAGCCCAGGGACAGGGGGGAGTACGAACACCGGGGAGCTGTTTTTT. Its translation: CASSPGTGGSTNTGELFF. Full variable domain (rest looked up from reference TRBV5-1 and TRBJ2-2): KAGVTQTPRYLIKTRGQQVTLSCSPISGHRSVSWYQQTPGQGLQFLFEYFSETQRNKGNFPGRFSGRQFSNSRSEMNVSTLELGDSALYLCASSPGTGGSTNTGELFFGEGSRLTVL.

The V call is TRBV5-1, the J call TRBJ2-3, with TRBD1 matching 7 bases. The length of the CDR3 is 14 residues. The V gene's germline CDR1 is SGHRS and CDR2 YFSETQ. After removal of 2 bases from V and 2 bases from J, the junction contained 2 bases not matched to a gene. The DNA of the CDR3 is TGCGCCAGCAGCTTAGGGGGCCCCACAGATACGCAGTATTTT. It translates to CASSLGGPTDTQYF.

The chain has TRBV27 and TRBJ2-7; D assignment may be TRBD1 or TRBD2 (6 bases each). The germline V gene has CDR1 MNHEY and CDR2 SMNVEV (reference sequence). V was pared by 3 bases and J by 6 bases, with 15 bases between. The CDR3 length is 14 residues. The CDR3 protein is CASSFTPGGREQYF. CDR3 sequence (DNA): TGTGCCAGCAGTTTCACTCCCGGGGGCCGCGAGCAGTACTTC.

This chain joins TRBV6-6 and TRBJ1-2; D unclear. CDR1 is MNHNY, CDR2 SVGAGI, per germline (reference sequence). Between the trimmed V and J ends, which lost 0 bases and 7 bases, there was a span of 9 bases. The CDR3 consists of 13 residues. CDR3 coding DNA: TGTGCCAGCAGTTACTCACCGGAGTTTGGCTACACCTTC. Its translation: CASSYSPEFGYTF.

This clone is a singleton in its sample. The J gene is TRBJ2-1, the V gene TRBV27, with unresolved D. Germline V gives CDR1 MNHEY, CDR2 SMNVEV (reference sequence). V lost 7 bases and J lost 5, with 9 bases in between. This CDR3 spans 12 amino acids. The CDR3 nucleotides are TGTGCCAGCATGGATTGGAACAATGAGCAGTTCTTC. It is translated as CASMDWNNEQFF.

V and J are TRBV28 and TRBJ2-1; possible D gene TRBD2, 7 bases. Germline V gene data show CDR1 as MDHEN and CDR2 as SYDVKM. This CDR3 has 14 residues. Trimming left V 4 bases short and J 8 bases short, with 15 bases between. The CDR3 spells CASSSRGGGDEQFF. The CDR3 coding sequence is TGTGCCAGCAGTTCCCGGGGAGGGGGGGATGAGCAGTTCTTC.

The chain links TRBV19 to TRBJ1-1, with D unresolved. The CDR3 runs 13 residues. The V gene lost 6 bases and the J gene lost 0 bases, with 8 bases spanning the gap. Germline V gives CDR1 LNHDA, CDR2 SQIVND (reference sequence). The CDR3 DNA reads as TGTGCCAGTAGAGAAGCGGTGAACACTGAAGCTTTCTTT. Its protein product is CASREAVNTEAFF.

This chain joins TRBV19 and TRBJ2-7, with TRBD2 matching 12 bases. Germline-derived CDR1 and CDR2 are LNHDA and SQIVND (reference sequence). V lost 5 bases and J lost 1; bases outside the gene matches: 6. The CDR3 runs 16 residues. The DNA of the CDR3 is TGTGCCAGTAGTCCTACTCTAGCGGGAGGGTCCTACGAGCAGTACTTC. It translates to CASSPTLAGGSYEQYF.

V usage is TRBV6-6 and J usage is TRBJ2-7; D uncertain. The CDR3 is 12 amino acids. CDR1 is MNHNY, CDR2 SVGAGI, per germline (reference sequence). Deletions cut 4 bases from V and 0 bases from J, with 4 bases between. The chain's CDR3 is CASSFGSYEQYF. In nucleotides, the CDR3 is TGTGCCAGCAGTTTTGGCTCCTACGAGCAGTACTTC.

The rearrangement joins TRBV28 to TRBJ2-7, with TRBD2 matching over 10 bases. The CDR3 sequence is 13 residues long. V lost 7 bases and J lost 5; bases outside the gene matches: 5. Germline CDR1 is MDHEN and CDR2 is SYDVKM. The CDR3 nucleotides are TGTGCCAGCATAGCGGGAGGAAGGCACGAGCAGTACTTC. This codes for CASIAGGRHEQYF.

The chain recombines TRBV19 with TRBJ1-1, with D hard to call. The V gene's germline CDR1 is LNHDA and CDR2 SQIVND (reference sequence). This CDR3 spans 13 amino acids. The germline V and J ends were trimmed by 1 base and 3 bases, with 6 bases remaining between them. CDR3 in amino acids: CASSIGQYTEAFF. CDR3 coding DNA: TGTGCCAGTAGTATAGGGCAGTACACTGAAGCTTTCTTT.

The chain couples TRBV19 to TRBJ1-4; D is unclear. Trimming took off 2 bases at V and 0 bases at J, with 4 bases between the two ends. Germline CDR1 reads LNHDA; CDR2 reads SQIVND (reference sequence). The CDR3 has 14 amino acids. The CDR3: CASSIQATNEKLFF. Written as DNA, the CDR3 is TGTGCCAGTAGTATACAGGCAACTAATGAAAAACTGTTTTTT.

The chain recombines TRBV5-1 with TRBJ2-5; 10 positions agree with TRBD2. With 3 bases clipped from V and 2 bases from J, the junction kept 4 bases outside the gene matches. Germline V gene lookup returns CDR1 SGHRS and CDR2 YFSETQ. CDR3 length: 15 amino acids. CDR3 DNA: TGCGCCAGCAGCTCTAGCGGGGGCCTACAAGAGACCCAGTACTTC. Encoded protein: CASSSSGGLQETQYF.

The CDR3 sequence: CASSPDRRNSSYEQYF. CDR3 bases: TGCGCCAGCAGTCCGGACAGACGAAACAGCTCCTACGAGCAGTACTTC. The chain has TRBV23-1 and TRBJ2-7, with a possible D match to TRBD1 (6 bases). Being an ORF, TRBV23-1 has a function that is uncertain. The CDR3 consists of 16 residues. The ends were cut back, 4 bases at V and 0 bases at J, with 16 bases in the middle.

This chain joins TRBV30 and TRBJ1-5; no clear D gene. The germline V gene has CDR1 GTSNPN and CDR2 SVGIG (reference sequence). The V and J ends lost 0 bases and 5 bases respectively, with 11 bases between them. This CDR3 spans 14 amino acids. This chain's CDR3 is CAWSVGGRDQPQHF. CDR3 DNA sequence: TGTGCCTGGAGTGTGGGAGGGCGGGATCAGCCCCAGCATTTT. The complete variable domain, with remaining parts taken from reference TRBV30 and TRBJ1-5, reads SQTIHQWPATLVQPVGSPLSLECTVEGTSNPNLYWYRQAAGRGLQLLFYSVGIGQISSEVPQNLSASRPQDRQFILSSKKLLLSDSGFYLCAWSVGGRDQPQHFGDGTRLSIL.

The CDR3 is CASRGVKGTRPEAFF. The CDR3 nucleotides are TGTGCCAGCAGAGGAGTAAAGGGAACCCGCCCTGAAGCTTTCTTT. The chain carries TRBV6-5 and TRBJ1-1; D gene unclear. Per germline, CDR1 MNHEY and CDR2 SVGAGI. The V end was cut by 6 bases, the J end by 6 bases, with 20 bases between. There are 15 residues in the CDR3.

The chain links TRBV7-9 to TRBJ1-4; the D gene is possibly TRBD1 (5 bases). The CDR3 is made up of 14 amino acids. Germline-derived CDR1 and CDR2 are SEHNR and FQNEAQ (reference sequence). Trimming pared 7 bases from V and 8 bases from J, leaving 17 bases between. The CDR3 DNA sequence: TGTGCCAGCACCAAGACAGTCCAAGGGGAAAAACTGTTTTTT. This gives the protein CASTKTVQGEKLFF. Complete variable domain (other parts from reference TRBV7-9 and TRBJ1-4): DTGVSQNPRHKITKRGQNVTFRCDPISEHNRLYWYRQTLGQGPEFLTYFQNEAQLEKSRLLSDRFSAERPKGSFSTLEIQRTEQGDSAMYLCASTKTVQGEKLFFGSGTQLSVL.

V gene TRBV28 combines with J gene TRBJ2-7; 9 bases fit TRBD2. CDR1 and CDR2 (germline): MDHEN, SYDVKM. This CDR3 comprises 16 residues. V shed 5 bases, J shed 5 bases, and the junction held 13 bases outside the gene matches. The CDR3 region has the DNA TGTGCCAGCAGTCCCACTCTAGCGGGAAGACGAAACGAGCAGTACTTC. This sequence encodes CASSPTLAGRRNEQYF.

The genes are TRBV2 and TRBJ2-7, with D possibly TRBD1 on 5 matching bases. The germline V gene has CDR1 SNHLY and CDR2 FYNNEI. This CDR3 spans 15 amino acids. Trimming took 11 bases from V and 0 from J, leaving 20 bases between them. CDR3 region: CAGKAGAPSSYEQYF. In DNA, the CDR3 is TGTGCCGGAAAAGCTGGGGCTCCTAGCTCCTACGAGCAGTACTTC. The complete variable domain, with remaining parts taken from reference TRBV2 and TRBJ2-7, reads EPEVTQTPSHQVTQMGQEVILRCVPISNHLYFYWYRQILGQKVEFLVSFYNNEISEKSEIFDDQFSVERPDGSNFTLKIRSTKLEDSAMYFCAGKAGAPSSYEQYFGPGTRLTVT.

This sequence joins TRBV19 and TRBJ2-1; D call uncertain. The V gene lost 5 bases and the J gene lost 4 bases, with 18 bases spanning the gap. The CDR3 has 16 amino acids. Germline loops: CDR1 LNHDA, CDR2 SQIVND (reference sequence). Here the CDR3 DNA reads TGTGCCAGTAGTGGGCTGGGCCCCCAGACTTACAATGAGCAGTTCTTC. Its translation is CASSGLGPQTYNEQFF. The full variable domain, with the rest looked up from reference TRBV19 and TRBJ2-1, is DGGITQSPKYLFRKEGQNVTLSCEQNLNHDAMYWYRQDPGQGLRLIYYSQIVNDFQKGDIAEGYSVSREKKESFPLTVTSAQKNPTAFYLCASSGLGPQTYNEQFFGPGTRLTVL.

The V call is TRBV30, the J call TRBJ1-3, with D unresolved. Germline V gene data show CDR1 as GTSNPN and CDR2 as SVGIG (reference sequence). The CDR3 spans 14 residues. V lost 0 bases and J lost 2, with 8 bases in between. Here the CDR3 DNA reads TGTGCCTGGAGTGTAGGAGGGACTGGAAACACCATATATTTT. The encoded protein is CAWSVGGTGNTIYF.

The chain combines TRBV28 with TRBJ2-7; D might be TRBD1 (6 bases). The CDR3 runs to 15 residues. Germline V CDR1 and CDR2: MDHEN, SYDVKM. The V and J ends lost 4 bases and 2 bases respectively, with 15 bases between them. This chain's CDR3 is CASSSRQGNTYEQYF. The CDR3 DNA follows: TGTGCCAGCAGTTCGCGCCAGGGGAACACCTACGAGCAGTACTTC.

This chain uses TRBV5-1 with TRBJ2-7; 9 bases line up with TRBD2. The CDR3 is 16 amino acids. The germline V gene encodes CDR1 SGHRS and CDR2 YFSETQ. J gave up 4 bases and V 4 bases, and 12 bases lay outside the gene matches. The CDR3 here is CASSALTTSGSYEQYF. DNA for the CDR3: TGCGCCAGCAGCGCCCTGACCACTAGCGGGTCTTACGAGCAGTACTTC.

The V call is TRBV4-1, the J call TRBJ2-3; D unresolved. Germline values: CDR1 MGHRA, CDR2 YSYEKL. The V and J ends lost 4 bases and 1 base respectively, with 15 bases between them. This CDR3 is 16 amino acids long. CDR3 amino acids: CASSLSGSARTDTQYF. Written as DNA, the CDR3 is TGCGCCAGCAGCCTCTCCGGGTCCGCCCGCACAGATACGCAGTATTTT.

The chain couples TRBV19 to TRBJ2-5, with a possible D match to TRBD1 (6 bases). Germline loops: CDR1 LNHDA, CDR2 SQIVND (reference sequence). Deletions cut 1 base from V and 9 bases from J, with 15 bases between. The CDR3 extends over 14 amino acids. The CDR3 nucleotides are TGTGCCAGTAGTATAGGTGGCAGGGGCTCGCCCCAGTACTTC. This translates into CASSIGGRGSPQYF.

This chain connects TRBV19 to TRBJ2-2, with D unresolved. The CDR3 has 15 amino acids. Germline V gives CDR1 LNHDA, CDR2 SQIVND (reference sequence). Trimming stripped 3 bases from V and 6 bases from J, with 14 bases between. The CDR3 sequence is CASSISGRVPGELFF. Written as DNA, the CDR3 is TGTGCCAGTAGTATCTCCGGACGAGTGCCCGGGGAGCTGTTTTTT.

V and J are TRBV5-4 and TRBJ2-1; D perhaps matches TRBD2 (6 bases). Between the trimmed V and J ends, which lost 3 bases and 6 bases, there was a span of 16 bases. The CDR3 is 15 residues long. Looked up from germline, CDR1 is SGHNT and CDR2 is YYREEE (reference sequence). This CDR3 is CASSSRRREANEQFF. CDR3 DNA sequence: TGTGCCAGCAGCTCCAGAAGGAGGGAGGCCAATGAGCAGTTCTTC.

CDR3 protein: CASSSIEGGREAFF. CDR3 nucleotides: TGTGCCAGCTCATCGATCGAGGGGGGTCGTGAAGCTTTCTTT. The chain recombines TRBV18 with TRBJ1-1; a weak D match, TRBD1 (6 bases). The CDR3 is made up of 14 amino acids. The germline gives CDR1 KGHSH, CDR2 LQKENI. Trimming took 5 bases from V and 7 from J, leaving 17 bases between them.

The sample holds one count of this clone. The chain has TRBV5-1 and TRBJ2-5, with D possibly matching TRBD2 (5 bases). The germline gives CDR1 SGHRS, CDR2 YFSETQ. Deletions cut 4 bases from V and 3 bases from J, with 16 bases between. CDR3 length: 15 amino acids. The CDR3 nucleotides are TGCGCCAGCAGCCCCAGCGGAAATCGAAAAGAGACCCAGTACTTC. Translating it yields CASSPSGNRKETQYF.

This sequence joins TRBV30 and TRBJ2-2; D is unclear. The CDR3 extends over 14 amino acids. The germline CDR1 and CDR2 sequences are GTSNPN and SVGIG (reference sequence). V was clipped by 0 bases and J by 4 bases, with 9 bases between them. CDR3 sequence: CAWSVDGPTGELFF. Written as DNA, the CDR3 is TGTGCCTGGAGTGTTGACGGACCCACCGGGGAGCTGTTTTTT. Based on the CDR3 plus reference TRBV30 and TRBJ2-2, the full variable domain is SQTIHQWPATLVQPVGSPLSLECTVEGTSNPNLYWYRQAAGRGLQLLFYSVGIGQISSEVPQNLSASRPQDRQFILSSKKLLLSDSGFYLCAWSVDGPTGELFFGEGSRLTVL.